This T cell receptor (beta chain) was obtained from a study of shared clonotypes between healthy human individuals. The run depth of the assay was deep. Profiled with immunoSEQ multiplex PCR; TCRdb holds only in-frame clones, not every one. The data show hundreds of thousands of clones, under 95% seen once. Positive CCR7 selection of CD45RO-negative cells yielded the naive CD8 cells, and terminally differentiated effector memory CD45RA+ cells were excluded. The ends lost 4 bases at V and 0 bases at J; junction bases unmatched: 8. CDR1 LNHNV and CDR2 YYDKDF come from the germline V gene (reference sequence). This CDR3 has 16 residues.

Sequenced material: naive CD8+ T cells sorted from blood. The source is a man in his thirties or forties in good health. V is TRBV15 and J is TRBJ2-7; TRBD2 matches 8 bases. The DNA for the CDR3 is TGTGCCACCAGCACAATACTAGCGGTGAGCTCCTACGAGCAGTACTTC. Translated, it gives CATSTILAVSSYEQYF.